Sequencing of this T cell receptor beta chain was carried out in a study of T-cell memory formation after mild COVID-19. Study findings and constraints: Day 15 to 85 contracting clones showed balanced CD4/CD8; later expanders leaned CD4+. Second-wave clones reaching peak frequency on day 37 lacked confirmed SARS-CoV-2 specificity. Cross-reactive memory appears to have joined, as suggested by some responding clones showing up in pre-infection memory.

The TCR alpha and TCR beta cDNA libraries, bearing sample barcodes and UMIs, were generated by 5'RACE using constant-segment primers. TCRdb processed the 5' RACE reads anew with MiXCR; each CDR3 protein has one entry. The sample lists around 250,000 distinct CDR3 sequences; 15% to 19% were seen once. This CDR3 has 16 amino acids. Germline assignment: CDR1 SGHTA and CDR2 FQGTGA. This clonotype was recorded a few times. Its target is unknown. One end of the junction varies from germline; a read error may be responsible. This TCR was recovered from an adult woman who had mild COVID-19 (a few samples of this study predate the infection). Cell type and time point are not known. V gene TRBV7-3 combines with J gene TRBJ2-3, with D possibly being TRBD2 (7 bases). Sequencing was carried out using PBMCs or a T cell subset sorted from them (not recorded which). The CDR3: CASSLSYGGASDTHYF. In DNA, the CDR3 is TGTGCCAGCAGCTTAAGCTATGGGGGGGCCTCAGATACGCACTATTTT.